The table lists the clone carrying this T cell receptor (beta chain) with a few counts. CDR1 and CDR2 (germline): SGHTA, FQGNSA. After removal of 6 bases from V and 3 bases from J, the junction contained 6 bases not matched to a gene. The CDR3 contains 14 residues. The sample comes from a study of T cell responses to AZD1222 COVID-19 vaccine. Using immunoSEQ multiplex PCR, the repertoire was profiled, and TCRdb retains in-frame clones only, with some absent. The data hold over 100,000 clones, with approximately 91% observed a single time. This sequence joins TRBV7-2 and TRBJ1-1, with 8 bases lining up with TRBD1. This clonotype originated in an adult who received the AZD1222 COVID-19 vaccine. The material sequenced was peripheral blood, taken 28 days after the second AZD1222 dose. The CDR3 DNA is TGTGCCAGCAGATCCAGGGGGCCGGACACTGAAGCTTTCTTT. It yields the protein CASRSRGPDTEAFF.